This TCR beta chain was obtained from a study of graft-versus-host responses after intestinal transplantation. Study overall: Recipients obtained multivisceral, liver-intestinal, or isolated intestinal transplants. All recipients were given anti-thymocyte globulin induction, and tacrolimus and steroids were then administered for 2 to 3 years. Study outcomes and limitations: Early post-transplant HvG declines were associated with peak circulating GvH clone levels. Allograft clonal ratios (graft-versus-host to host-versus-graft) were high in patients who had graft-donor T cell macrochimerism.

Only in-frame clones appear in the TCRdb table, and some are missing; sequencing was by immunoSEQ multiplex PCR. This sample has some 24,000 clones, with 80% to 90% found just once. About this clone itself: What it binds is not known.

With 4 bases removed from V and 5 bases from J, the gap between germline ends came to 6 bases. Germline CDR1 SQVTM, CDR2 ANQGSEA. This CDR3 comprises 11 residues. The rearrangement uses TRBV29-1 and TRBJ2-1; D unresolved. The clonotype was recovered from a human patient who received an intestinal transplant, so some T cells may come from the graft donor. The sample in question was PBMCs, obtained just over 450 days after intestinal transplant. The CDR3 loop reads CSVAENNEQFF. DNA of the CDR3: TGCAGCGTTGCTGAGAACAATGAGCAGTTCTTC.